A single sample gave rise to the 19 T cell receptor beta chains below, sequenced in a study of control samples from healthy donors and cancer patients. The assay was immunoSEQ multiplex PCR, and TCRdb's table has in-frame clones only and misses some. The sample includes 48,000 or so clones, about 94% seen only once; the top ten take about a quarter. Sequencing was performed on PBMCs. The receptors here all came from a woman in her forties or fifties with head and neck cancer.

This sequence joins TRBV18 and TRBJ2-1; maybe TRBD2 (6 bases). The CDR3 length is 12 residues. Germline V gives CDR1 KGHSH, CDR2 LQKENI. Trimming removed 5 bases from V and 10 bases from J, with 12 bases in between. This CDR3 reads CASSGLQREQFF. The CDR3 DNA reads TGTGCCAGCTCAGGACTACAACGGGAGCAGTTCTTC.

This chain joins TRBV28 and TRBJ2-3; D is possibly TRBD1 or TRBD2 (5 bases each). Germline V gene sequence: CDR1 MDHEN, CDR2 SYDVKM. V shed 5 bases and J shed 3 bases, with 21 bases lying between them. CDR3 length: 17 residues. The CDR3 spells CASSAFSGQGSTDTQYF. Here the CDR3 DNA reads TGTGCCAGCAGTGCCTTCTCGGGGCAAGGTAGTACAGATACGCAGTATTTT.

The table lists this clone with a count of one. CDR3 in amino acids: CASSFDRGNQPQHF. The CDR3 nucleotides are TGTGCCAGCAGCTTTGACAGGGGGAATCAGCCCCAGCATTTT. The chain joins TRBV5-8 to TRBJ1-5; 9 nucleotides align to TRBD1. With 2 bases clipped from V and 4 bases from J, the junction kept 1 base outside the gene matches. Germline CDR1 reads SGHTS; CDR2 reads YDEGEE. This CDR3 region has 14 residues.

This rearrangement joins TRBV7-9 to TRBJ2-5, with unresolved D. V shed 4 bases and J shed 5 bases, with 5 bases lying between them. Germline CDR1 is SEHNR and CDR2 is FQNEAQ (reference sequence). This CDR3 has 11 residues. CDR3 region: CASSSWETQYF. CDR3 DNA sequence: TGTGCCAGCAGCTCCTGGGAGACCCAGTACTTC.

The rearrangement links TRBV5-1 to TRBJ2-7; tentatively, D is TRBD1 (5 bases). The germline gives CDR1 SGHRS, CDR2 YFSETQ. Trimming shortened V by 4 bases and J by 3 bases, and 17 bases separated the two germline ends. The CDR3 spans 15 residues. CDR3 region: CASSQSLGHYYEQYF. The CDR3 DNA is TGCGCCAGCAGCCAGTCTCTCGGACATTACTACGAGCAGTACTTC.

The chain uses TRBV4-3 and TRBJ2-1, with D possibly matching TRBD2 (5 bases). V lost 0 bases to trimming and J lost 4 bases, with 13 bases between them. The CDR3 sequence is 16 residues long. Germline V gives CDR1 LGHNA, CDR2 YSLEER. CDR3: CASSQDGTGNYNEQFF. CDR3 DNA sequence: TGCGCCAGCAGCCAAGATGGAACCGGGAATTACAATGAGCAGTTCTTC.

The chain joins TRBV19 to TRBJ2-5; D is possibly TRBD1 (6 bases). Germline CDR1 and CDR2: LNHDA and SQIVND (reference sequence). The germline V and J ends were trimmed by 3 bases and 5 bases, with 10 bases remaining between them. The CDR3 has 13 amino acids. CDR3 region: CASSIRGGETQYF. CDR3 nucleotides: TGTGCCAGTAGTATCAGGGGCGGGGAGACCCAGTACTTC.

The rearrangement links TRBV6-5 to TRBJ1-5, with a weak D call TRBD1 (6 bases). The CDR3 consists of 14 residues. The V gene lost 9 bases and the J gene lost 1 base, with 13 bases spanning the gap. The germline V gene encodes CDR1 MNHEY and CDR2 SVGAGI. CDR3 in DNA: TGTGCCAGACCACAGGGAACAAGCAATCAGCCCCAGCATTTT. Its protein is CARPQGTSNQPQHF.

The J gene is TRBJ1-3, the V gene TRBV30; tentative D call: TRBD1 (6 bases). Germline lookup yields CDR1 GTSNPN and CDR2 SVGIG (reference sequence). The CDR3 is made up of 14 amino acids. Trimming removed 0 bases at V and 5 bases at J, with 11 bases between. CDR3 coding DNA: TGTGCCTGGAGTGTACAAGGGGGGAGAAACACCATATATTTT. It is translated as CAWSVQGGRNTIYF.

The chain has TRBV11-2 and TRBJ1-2; TRBD1 aligns across 7 bases. The CDR3 runs to 15 residues. CDR1 and CDR2 from the germline V gene are SGHAT and FQNNGV. Trimming cost V 5 bases and J 4 bases; bases outside gene matches: 10. CDR3 sequence: CASSGGPTGTYGYTF. The CDR3 nucleotides are TGTGCCAGCAGCGGAGGACCGACAGGGACCTATGGCTACACCTTC.

The chain recombines TRBV3-1 (or the pseudogene TRBV3-2) with TRBJ1-3; D is possibly TRBD1 (5 bases). Germline V gene data show CDR1 as LGHDT and CDR2 as YNNKEL (reference sequence). V was shortened by 1 base and J by 0 bases, with 10 bases between the two germline ends. There are 16 residues in the CDR3. The CDR3, as DNA: TGTGCCAGCAGCCAAGTCGACAGCGTCTCTGGAAACACCATATATTTT. This codes for CASSQVDSVSGNTIYF.

The genes are TRBV11-3 and TRBJ2-7; D not certain. Germline CDR1 reads SGHNT; CDR2 reads YENEEA. The CDR3 has 13 residues. V lost 5 bases to trimming and J lost 2 bases, with 10 bases between them. This chain's CDR3 is CASSRDRTYEQYF. CDR3 coding DNA: TGTGCCAGCAGCCGTGACCGTACCTACGAGCAGTACTTC.

CDR3 in DNA: TGCGCCAGCAGCCAAGTGAGGAACTCCTACGAGCAGTACTTC. The encoded protein is CASSQVRNSYEQYF. The V gene is TRBV4-1, the J gene TRBJ2-7; D remains unclear. The length of the CDR3 is 14 residues. CDR1 is MGHRA and CDR2 is YSYEKL in the germline V gene. V shed 1 base and J shed 0 bases, with 7 bases lying between them.

This rearrangement joins TRBV7-9 to TRBJ2-3, with 9 nucleotides matching TRBD1. Germline CDR1 SEHNR, CDR2 FQNEAQ (reference sequence). The CDR3 has 14 residues. V was pared by 5 bases and J by 6 bases, with 6 bases of the junction left unmatched. DNA for the CDR3: TGTGCCAGCAGCCCACAGGGGGCTTACGATACGCAGTATTTT. Its translation is CASSPQGAYDTQYF.

This chain links TRBV7-8 with TRBJ1-1; TRBD1 might be the D (5 bases). In germline, CDR1 is SGHVS, CDR2 FQNEAQ. CDR3 length: 15 residues. V lost 1 base, J lost 6 bases, and 15 bases lay in between. This chain's CDR3 is CASSLVGHSGAEAFF. The DNA of the CDR3 is TGTGCCAGCAGCTTAGTAGGACACTCTGGCGCTGAAGCTTTCTTT. The entire variable domain, with the rest obtained from reference TRBV7-8 and TRBJ1-1, is as follows: GAGVSQSPRYKVAKRGQDVALRCDPISGHVSLFWYQQALGQGPEFLTYFQNEAQLDKSGLPSDRFFAERPEGSVSTLKIQRTQQEDSAVYLCASSLVGHSGAEAFFGQGTRLTVV.

This chain joins TRBV7-9 and TRBJ2-7; 10 positions match TRBD2. The V gene end was trimmed by 5 bases and the J gene end by 1 base; junction bases not matched to a gene: 8. This CDR3 has 16 amino acids. Germline assignment: CDR1 SEHNR and CDR2 FQNEAQ (reference sequence). CDR3 coding DNA: TGTGCCAGCAGCACCTTAGCGGGGGGCCTGTCCTACGAGCAGTACTTC. It translates to CASSTLAGGLSYEQYF.

The rearrangement joins TRBV5-1 to TRBJ1-2, with D possibly being TRBD1 (5 bases). CDR1 and CDR2 (germline): SGHRS, YFSETQ. The V end was cut by 6 bases, the J end by 4 bases, with 16 bases between. CDR3 length equals 14 residues. The CDR3 spells CASNPWGGRYGYTF. In DNA form, the CDR3 reads TGCGCCAGCAACCCTTGGGGGGGACGCTATGGCTACACCTTC.

This clone was counted a single time. This chain links TRBV11-2 with TRBJ2-5; TRBD1 agrees at 9 bases. With V trimmed by 5 bases and J by 4 bases, 5 bases remained unmatched. The germline CDR1 and CDR2 sequences are SGHAT and FQNNGV. CDR3 size: 14 residues. The CDR3 loop reads CASSPGTGTETQYF. The CDR3 bases are TGTGCCAGCAGCCCCGGGACAGGGACAGAGACCCAGTACTTC. The full variable domain, with the rest looked up from reference TRBV11-2 and TRBJ2-5, is EAGVAQSPRYKIIEKRQSVAFWCNPISGHATLYWYQQILGQGPKLLIQFQNNGVVDDSQLPKDRFSAERLKGVDSTLKIQPAKLEDSAVYLCASSPGTGTETQYFGPGTRLLVL.

The chain links TRBV5-4 to TRBJ2-3; 7 bases line up with TRBD2. Germline V gene data show CDR1 as SGHNT and CDR2 as YYREEE (reference sequence). V lost 0 bases to trimming and J lost 4 bases; unmatched junction nucleotides: 8. The CDR3 has 16 residues. DNA for the CDR3: TGTGCCAGCAGCTTGGGCGGGAGTAAGGCTGCAGATACGCAGTATTTT. Its protein product is CASSLGGSKAADTQYF.